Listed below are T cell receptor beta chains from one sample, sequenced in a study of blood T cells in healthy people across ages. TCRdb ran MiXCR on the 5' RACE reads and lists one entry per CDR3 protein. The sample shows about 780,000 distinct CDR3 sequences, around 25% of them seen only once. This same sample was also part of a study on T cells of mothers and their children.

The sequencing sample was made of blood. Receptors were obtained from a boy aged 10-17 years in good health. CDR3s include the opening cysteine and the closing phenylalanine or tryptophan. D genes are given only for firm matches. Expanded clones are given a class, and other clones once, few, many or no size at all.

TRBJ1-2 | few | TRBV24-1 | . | TGTGCCACCAGTGGGACATCCGGCGCTGGCTACACCTTC | CATSGTSGAGYTF
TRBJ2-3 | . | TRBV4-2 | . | TGTGCCAGCAGCCAAGATACCAGAACTAGCATGACAGATACGCAGTATTTT | CASSQDTRTSMTDTQYF
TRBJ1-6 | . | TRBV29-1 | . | TGCAGCGTTCTACCCCTCCACTTT | CSVLPLHF
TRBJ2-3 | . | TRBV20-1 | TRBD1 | TGCAGTGCTAGTAATAGGGGACAGGGGTTCACAGATACGCAGTATTTT | CSASNRGQGFTDTQYF
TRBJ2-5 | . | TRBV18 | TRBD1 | TGTGCCAGCTCAAGCCTAGCCGGGACAGGGATTGAGACCCAGTACTTC | CASSSLAGTGIETQYF
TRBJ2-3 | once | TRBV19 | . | TGTGCCAGTAGTATTCGACAGGTCACGGGCACAGATACGCAGTATTTT | CASSIRQVTGTDTQYF
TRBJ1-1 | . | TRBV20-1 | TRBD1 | TGCAGTGCTTCCGACAGGGGGCTTACTGAAGCTTTCTTT | CSASDRGLTEAFF
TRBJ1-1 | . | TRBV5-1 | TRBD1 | TGCGCCAGCAGCTTGGATGGTGGGACAGTTGAAGCTTTCTTT | CASSLDGGTVEAFF
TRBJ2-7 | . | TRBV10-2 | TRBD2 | TGCGCCAGCAGGCCCGGGACTAGTACCTACGAGCAGTACTTC | CASRPGTSTYEQYF
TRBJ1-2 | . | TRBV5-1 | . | TGCGCCAGCAGCTTGGGACAGACTAGTAACTATGGCTACACCTTC | CASSLGQTSNYGYTF
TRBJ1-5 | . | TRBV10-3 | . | TGTGCCATCAGTGCAGGGCTTAGCAATCAGCCCCAGCATTTT | CAISAGLSNQPQHF
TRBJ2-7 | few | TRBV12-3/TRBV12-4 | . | TGTGCCAGCAGCCCAGCGCGGGGCTACGAGCAGTACTTC | CASSPARGYEQYF
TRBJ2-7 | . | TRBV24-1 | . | TGTGCCACCAGTGATTTCGGGATGGAGCAGTACTTC | CATSDFGMEQYF
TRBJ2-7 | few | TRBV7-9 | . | TGTGCCAGCAGCTTAGTGGGAAACAGCCTTTACGAGCAGTACTTC | CASSLVGNSLYEQYF